The entry that follows covers one TCR beta chain sequence. This CDR3 contains 13 residues. V was pared by 4 bases and J by 3 bases, with 9 bases between. CDR1 and CDR2 from the germline V gene are SQVTM and ANQGSEA. The sorted-subset replicate PCRs were given around 200 ng DNA, which is around 29,000 T cell genomes. Some clones are missing from TCRdb's copy, which holds only in-frame ones; the method was immunoSEQ multiplex PCR. The sample comprises 90,000 to 120,000 clones, approximately 70% of which are singletons, and approximately 25% rests with the top ten. This sample was included in a study of shared clonotypes between healthy human individuals. At the level of the study: Each donor's CD4 naive and CD4 memory cells filled three plates apiece, CD8 naive two, and CD8 memory one.

The chain combines TRBV29-1 with TRBJ2-2, with D maybe TRBD1 (5 bases). The sample comprised memory CD8+ T cells sorted from blood. Subset given: CD45RO+ cells pooled with CCR7-negative TemRA cells. The receptor's source is a woman aged 25 to 39 in good health. CDR3 sequence: CSVGGTYTGELFF. CDR3 nucleotides: TGCAGCGTTGGGGGCACTTACACCGGGGAGCTGTTTTTT.